These 6 T cell receptor beta chains were all obtained from the same sample, sequenced in a study of T cells in localized non-small cell lung cancer. The table came from immunoSEQ multiplex PCR; TCRdb's copy has only in-frame clones and leaves some out. The data hold 65,000 to 80,000 clones, with about 81% observed a single time. The source material was peripheral blood, sampled before any cancer treatment. The receptors shown here come from a female donor aged 60 or older with stage I lung adenocarcinoma.

The chain's CDR3 is CAISDIDGPKQFF. CDR3 sequence (DNA): TGTGCCATCAGTGATATCGATGGCCCTAAGCAGTTCTTC. This sequence joins TRBV10-3 and TRBJ2-1; no firm D call. The CDR3 extends over 13 amino acids. Germline-derived CDR1 and CDR2 are ENHRY and SYGVKD. The V gene lost 3 bases and the J gene lost 11 bases, with 14 bases spanning the gap.

The count of this clone is one. The chain combines TRBV29-1 with TRBJ2-5; possibly TRBD1 for D (5 bases). The CDR3 consists of 11 residues. The germline CDR1 and CDR2 sequences are SQVTM and ANQGSEA. The V end was cut by 6 bases, the J end by 4 bases, with 9 bases between. The CDR3 loop is CSVPRAETQYF. In DNA, the CDR3 is TGCAGCGTCCCCAGGGCAGAGACCCAGTACTTC.

The rearrangement uses TRBV28 and TRBJ2-7, with a possible D match to TRBD2 (6 bases). Germline CDR1 MDHEN, CDR2 SYDVKM. This CDR3 has 14 amino acids. Trimming left V 7 bases short and J 0 bases short, with 13 bases between. The DNA for the CDR3 is TGTGCCAGCACGTCTTTAGCGGACTCCTACGAGCAGTACTTC. Translation: CASTSLADSYEQYF.

This rearrangement joins TRBV28 to TRBJ2-2, with D maybe TRBD2 (7 bases). The CDR3 length is 16 residues. Trimming took 1 base from V and 5 from J, leaving 14 bases between them. CDR1 and CDR2 (germline): MDHEN, SYDVKM. In DNA form, the CDR3 reads TGTGCCAGCAGTTTATTCCGGGGGGCGGTAACCGGGGAGCTGTTTTTT. Translated: CASSLFRGAVTGELFF.

The chain carries TRBV4-1 and TRBJ1-1, with unresolved D. Trimming left V 3 bases short and J 1 base short, with 3 bases between. From germline, CDR1 is MGHRA and CDR2 YSYEKL. The CDR3 is made up of 12 amino acids. Written as DNA, the CDR3 is TGCGCCAGCAGCCATAAGAACACTGAAGCTTTCTTT. Translated, it gives CASSHKNTEAFF.

The rearrangement uses TRBV7-2 and TRBJ2-7; TRBD2 matches 9 bases. Germline assignment: CDR1 SGHTA and CDR2 FQGNSA. The CDR3 is made up of 15 amino acids. V trimming: 0 bases; J trimming: 0 bases; junction bases outside the gene matches: 0. DNA for the CDR3: TGTGCCAGCAGCTTAGCTAGCGGGAGCTCCTACGAGCAGTACTTC. It yields the protein CASSLASGSSYEQYF.